The rows below give T cell receptor beta chains drawn from one sample of a study of blood T cells in healthy people across ages. TCRdb independently ran MiXCR on the 5' RACE reads; one entry per CDR3 protein. The sample lists around 870,000 distinct CDR3 sequences, 25% to 30% seen once, with 17% in the top ten. The specimen was blood. These receptor sequences come from a woman of 80 years or more in good health. CDR3s include the opening cysteine and the closing phenylalanine or tryptophan. D genes are given only for firm matches. Size tells how often a clone was seen (once, few, many) or the class of an expanded clone, and some rows leave it out.

abundance,v_gene,d_gene,j_gene,CDR3nt,CDR3aa
few,TRBV21-1,NA,TRBJ1-4,TGTGCCAGCAGCAAAGAGAGCGGGGACAGGTTTAATGAAAAACTGTTTTTT,CASSKESGDRFNEKLFF
few,TRBV4-1,NA,TRBJ1-1,TGCGCCAGCAGCCCCAGAGGAAAGAACACTGAAGCTTTCTTT,CASSPRGKNTEAFF
NA,TRBV15,TRBD1,TRBJ2-1,TGTGCCACCAGCATCTCGCGGGTGGGACAGGGTAACAATGAGCAGTTCTTC,CATSISRVGQGNNEQFF
many,TRBV9,NA,TRBJ2-3,TGTGCCAGCAGCGGGAGCCTTCACACAGATACGCAGTATTTT,CASSGSLHTDTQYF
NA,TRBV20-1,TRBD1,TRBJ1-5,TGCAGTGCTCGACAGTCCGGGACAGGTCTAGTTGGCAATCAGCCCCAGCATTTT,CSARQSGTGLVGNQPQHF
many,TRBV6-2/TRBV6-3,NA,TRBJ2-7,TGTGCCAGCAGTCCAGACGGACAGTCGTCCTACGAGCAGTACTTC,CASSPDGQSSYEQYF
few,TRBV12-3/TRBV12-4,NA,TRBJ2-5,TGTGCCAGCAGTTTCGGAAAGCCACAGATCCCAGAGACCCAGTACTTC,CASSFGKPQIPETQYF
NA,TRBV30,NA,TRBJ1-1,TGTGCCTGGAGTGTTGGGCTCGCGGAAGCTTTCTTT,CAWSVGLAEAFF
many,TRBV7-2,TRBD2,TRBJ2-3,TGTGCCAGCAGCGGCGGAGCGGGGGGGCCGTATACGCAGTATTTT,CASSGGAGGPYTQYF
NA,TRBV20-1,NA,TRBJ1-6,TGCAGTACTAGGATGCAGGAGAGAAGCTCCTATAATTCACCCCTCCACTTT,CSTRMQERSSYNSPLHF
many,TRBV6-2/TRBV6-3,NA,TRBJ2-1,TGTGCCAGCAGTTACGGGCCTTTAAGGATGGATGAGCAGTTCTTC,CASSYGPLRMDEQFF
few,TRBV6-5,NA,TRBJ2-2,TGTGCCAGCACCGAACGGTCCGGGGAGCTGTTTTTT,CASTERSGELFF
many,TRBV5-4,NA,TRBJ2-3,TGTGCCAGCAGCTCGCGGGACAGCATCACAGATACGCAGTATTTT,CASSSRDSITDTQYF
once,TRBV29-1,TRBD1,TRBJ1-2,TGCAGCATTGACGGGACAGGGGGACGAGGCTACACCTTC,CSIDGTGGRGYTF
many,TRBV12-3/TRBV12-4,NA,TRBJ2-7,TGTGCCAGCAGTTTCTCGGCAGGAGCCTACGAGCAGTACTTC,CASSFSAGAYEQYF
many,TRBV28,TRBD1,TRBJ2-7,TGTGCCAGCAGCCACCGGGACAGGGTTGTCTACGAGCAGTACTTC,CASSHRDRVVYEQYF
NA,TRBV14,TRBD1,TRBJ1-4,TGTGCCAGCAGACGTAGACAGGGGGCTGGTGAAAAACTGTTTTTT,CASRRRQGAGEKLFF
once,TRBV12-3/TRBV12-4,NA,TRBJ2-3,TGTGCCATCCGGGGGAGAGCAGATACGGAGTATTTT,CAIRGRADTEYF
many,TRBV12-3/TRBV12-4,NA,TRBJ1-1,TGTGCCAGCATTCCTACAGGGCTATACACTGAAGCTTTCTTT,CASIPTGLYTEAFF
few,TRBV18,NA,TRBJ1-4,TGTGCCAGCTCACAGTCTGGGCCCACCGGGGCTAATGAAAAACTGTTTTTT,CASSQSGPTGANEKLFF
many,TRBV10-3,NA,TRBJ2-1,TGTGCCATCAGTGAGACAGAAAAGGAGTTCTTC,CAISETEKEFF
once,TRBV4-3,NA,TRBJ1-3,TGCGCCAGCAGCCAAGGAGGGCAGGGAAGAATCTACACCATATATTTT,CASSQGGQGRIYTIYF
few,TRBV7-6,NA,TRBJ1-6,TGTGCCAGCAGCTTAGCGGGGGCAGGGGCCAATTCACCCCTCCACTTT,CASSLAGAGANSPLHF
once,TRBV20-1,NA,TRBJ2-4,TGCAGTGCTAGAGAGGGTACCAAAAACATTCGGTACTTC,CSAREGTKNIRYF
many,TRBV29-1,NA,TRBJ1-1,TGCAGCATAAGGCAGAGCCCGAACACTGAAGCTTTCTTT,CSIRQSPNTEAFF
many,TRBV7-9,NA,TRBJ1-2,TGTGCCAGCAGACGATCGGGGGACGGGGACTATGGCTACACCTTC,CASRRSGDGDYGYTF
few,TRBV12-3/TRBV12-4,TRBD2,TRBJ2-7,TGTGCCAGCAGACTAGCGGGGGGGCCTACAGACGAGCAGTACTTC,CASRLAGGPTDEQYF
NA,TRBV5-6,TRBD1,TRBJ1-2,TGTGCCAGCAGCCCGGGACAGAATAACTATGGCTACACCTTC,CASSPGQNNYGYTF
few,TRBV7-2,NA,TRBJ1-4,TGTGCCAGCAGCGAAACCGGGACTGCAACTAATGAAAAACTGTTTTTT,CASSETGTATNEKLFF
NA,TRBV18,TRBD1,TRBJ2-4,TGTGCCAGCTCACCGAGGGGACAGGGGGCCAAAAACATTCAGTACTTC,CASSPRGQGAKNIQYF
many,TRBV5-1,TRBD1,TRBJ2-1,TGCGCCAGCAGCTTTAGGACAGGGGGTTATGAGCAGTTCTTC,CASSFRTGGYEQFF
many,TRBV20-1,TRBD1,TRBJ2-7,TGCAGTGCTAGAGCCGCGGGACAGGGGCACGAGCAGTACTTC,CSARAAGQGHEQYF
NA,TRBV20-1,TRBD1,TRBJ2-1,TGCAGTGCTAGAGACAGGGGGCAGGATGGGCAGTTCTTC,CSARDRGQDGQFF
NA,TRBV4-1,NA,TRBJ2-2,TGCGCCAGCAGCCCGGGACTCGCGAAAACCGGGGAGCTGTTTTTT,CASSPGLAKTGELFF
many,TRBV19,NA,TRBJ2-7,TGTGCCAGTAGTTCCCTCCGGGACGGAGGCTACGAGCAGTACTTC,CASSSLRDGGYEQYF
few,TRBV5-5,TRBD2,TRBJ2-5,TGTGCCAGCAGCTTGGGGGCGGGCGCGGGGGCCCAGTACTTC,CASSLGAGAGAQYF
few,TRBV5-1,NA,TRBJ2-3,TGCGCCAGCAGCGATCGGGGGACATCAGATACGCAGTATTTT,CASSDRGTSDTQYF
NA,TRBV6-5,NA,TRBJ2-1,TGTGCCAGCAGTCCTCGACAGTTTAACCCCGATGAGCAGTTCTTC,CASSPRQFNPDEQFF
many,TRBV20-1,NA,TRBJ1-6,TGCAGTGCTTCGGTGGGATGGGGCCATTCACCCCTCCACTTT,CSASVGWGHSPLHF
many,TRBV11-2,TRBD1,TRBJ1-6,TGTGCCAGCAGGGCGAGGGGACAGGGGGACTCACCCCTCCACTTT,CASRARGQGDSPLHF
many,TRBV5-1,TRBD2,TRBJ2-3,TGCGCCAGCAGCGAGGGGACTAGCGGGGGCTCCTTCGGGGATACGCAGTATTTT,CASSEGTSGGSFGDTQYF
NA,TRBV5-1,NA,TRBJ1-6,TGCGCCAGCAGCGAACGTTTGGAATCACCCCTCCACTTT,CASSERLESPLHF
many,TRBV7-4,TRBD2,TRBJ2-7,TGTGCCAGCAGCGCGACACTAGCGGGCTCCTACGAGCAGTACTTC,CASSATLAGSYEQYF
few,TRBV11-2,NA,TRBJ2-5,TGTGCCAGCAGCTTAGGGAGGAAGAAAGAGACCCAGTACTTC,CASSLGRKKETQYF
many,TRBV7-2,NA,TRBJ2-4,TGTGCCAGCAGCTTAGAGCTAGTAACCAAAAACATTCAGTACTTC,CASSLELVTKNIQYF
many,TRBV20-1,NA,TRBJ1-2,TGCAGTGCTCACTTGGGAGGGGTGAACACCTTC,CSAHLGGVNTF
many,TRBV15,NA,TRBJ2-3,TGTGCCACCAGCAGAGATCGTTTGCGATCAGATACGCAGTATTTT,CATSRDRLRSDTQYF
few,TRBV18,NA,TRBJ2-1,TGTGCCAGCTCCCCTTTTAATGCAGATGAGCAGTTCTTC,CASSPFNADEQFF
NA,TRBV20-1,TRBD2,TRBJ2-7,TGCAGTGCTAGAGACCCTATGACTAGCGAGACAGCCTACGAGCAGTACTTC,CSARDPMTSETAYEQYF
NA,TRBV3-1,NA,TRBJ1-1,TGTGCCAGCAGCCAACCTGACGGATCGGCTTTCTTT,CASSQPDGSAFF
few,TRBV18,NA,TRBJ2-5,TGTGCCAGCTCACCATGGGTCCAAGAGACCCGGTACTTC,CASSPWVQETRYF
many,TRBV6-2/TRBV6-3,TRBD1,TRBJ2-7,TGTGCCAGCAGCTGGGGGACAGGCTCCTACGAGCAGTACTTC,CASSWGTGSYEQYF
NA,TRBV5-1,NA,TRBJ2-3,TGCGCCAGCAGCAGACTAGGAGGACACACAGATACGCAGTATTTT,CASSRLGGHTDTQYF
many,TRBV20-1,NA,TRBJ2-1,TGCAGTGCTAGGAGGGGAAGAGAGCAGTTCTTC,CSARRGREQFF
NA,TRBV10-2,TRBD1,TRBJ1-5,TGCGCCAGCGGCCGGGACAGAAATCAGCCCCAGCATTTT,CASGRDRNQPQHF
NA,TRBV7-9,NA,TRBJ2-1,TGTGCCAGCAGCACCCGGGCCGGGGCAGGAAAGGATGAGCAGTTCTTC,CASSTRAGAGKDEQFF
NA,TRBV7-2,NA,TRBJ1-1,TGTGCCAGCACCTCGGGAGGCGCGAGCACTGAAGCTTTCTTT,CASTSGGASTEAFF